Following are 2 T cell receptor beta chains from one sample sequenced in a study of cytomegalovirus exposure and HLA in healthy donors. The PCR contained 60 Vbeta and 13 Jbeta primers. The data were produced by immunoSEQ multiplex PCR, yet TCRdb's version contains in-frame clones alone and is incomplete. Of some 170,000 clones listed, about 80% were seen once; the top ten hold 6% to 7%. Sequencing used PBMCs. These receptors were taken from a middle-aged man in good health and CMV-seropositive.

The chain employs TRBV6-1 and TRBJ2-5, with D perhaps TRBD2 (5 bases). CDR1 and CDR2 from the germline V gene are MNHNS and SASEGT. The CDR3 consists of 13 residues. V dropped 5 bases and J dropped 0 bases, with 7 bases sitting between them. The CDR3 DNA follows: TGTGCCAGCAGTTATAGCGACCAAGAGACCCAGTACTTC. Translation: CASSYSDQETQYF.

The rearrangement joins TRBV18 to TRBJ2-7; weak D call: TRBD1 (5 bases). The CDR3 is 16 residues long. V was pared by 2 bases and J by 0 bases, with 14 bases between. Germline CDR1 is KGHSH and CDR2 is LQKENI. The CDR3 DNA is TGTGCCAGCTCACCAGGGGCCGCGAGGAGCTCCTACGAGCAGTACTTC. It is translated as CASSPGAARSSYEQYF.